This T cell receptor beta chain was captured in a study of CD8+CD57+ T cells in acquired aplastic anemia. J lost 6 bases, V lost 2 bases, and 4 bases had no gene match. This CDR3 is built from 14 residues. Germline lookup yields CDR1 MGHRA and CDR2 YSYEKL. This clonotype was found many times. Its antigen is unknown. TCR beta VDJ and CDR3 profiling used genomic DNA as template. TCRdb recomputed calls from the reads with MiXCR, one row per CDR3 protein. The data show 150,000 to 200,000 distinct CDR3 sequences, 40% to 55% seen once. Individuals selected for sequencing had exhibited CD8+CD57+ cell expansion on flow cytometry. Study-level points and caveats: Fewer than 35 CD8+ CDR3 sequences occurred in both the patients and the controls.

This chain joins TRBV4-1 and TRBJ1-5, with 7 nucleotides matching TRBD1. The sequenced material came from sorted CD4+, CD8+, or CD8+CD57+ T cells (not recorded which) from PBMCs. This receptor was identified in a human donor with aplastic anemia. This chain's CDR3 is CASSQTDRVQPQHF. For the CDR3, the DNA is TGCGCCAGCAGCCAAACTGACAGGGTTCAGCCCCAGCATTTT.